Following are 18 T cell receptor beta chains from one sample sequenced in a study of blood T cells in healthy people across ages. Sample-barcoded 5' priming and a J-beta primer mix drove a second PCR of roughly 6 to 12 cycles. TCRdb called the 5' RACE reads again in MiXCR, with one record for every CDR3 protein. Of 500,000 to 650,000 distinct CDR3 sequences listed, 27% were seen once; the top ten hold over 3.5%. The data were also submitted as part of a second study, on T cells of mothers and their children.

Sequenced sample: blood. These receptors were taken from a boy aged 2 to 10 in good health.

This clonotype was counted a few times. V is TRBV6-2 or TRBV6-3 and J is TRBJ1-2; 8 nucleotides line up with TRBD1. There are 15 residues in the CDR3. Germline V gene lookup returns CDR1 MNHEY and CDR2 SVGEGT. V shed 8 bases, J shed 2 bases, and the junction held 10 bases outside the gene matches. CDR3 nucleotide sequence: TGTGCCAGCGGACCAGACAGGGGCGCAAACTATGGCTACACCTTC. Protein sequence: CASGPDRGANYGYTF.

J is TRBJ2-5 and V is TRBV7-2; TRBD2 agrees at 7 bases. CDR1 and CDR2 from the germline V gene are SGHTA and FQGNSA. V shed 3 bases, J shed 5 bases, and the junction held 3 bases outside the gene matches. The CDR3 has 13 amino acids. The CDR3 region has the DNA TGTGCCAGCAGCTTCCAGCGGGACGAGACCCAGTACTTC. The encoded protein is CASSFQRDETQYF.

Only a few counts were recorded for this clonotype. An end of the junction differs from the germline gene, which may be a read error. For the CDR3, the DNA is TGTGCCTGCAGAGGGGAGACCCAGTACTTC. Translation: CACRGETQYF. V is TRBV6-6 and J is TRBJ2-1; a possible D gene is TRBD2 (5 bases). The last part of the DNA fits TRBJ2-5 better; the J call may be wrong. Germline values: CDR1 MNHNY, CDR2 SVGAGI (reference sequence). The CDR3 is 10 amino acids.

The gene calls are TRBV5-1 and TRBJ1-1; TRBD1 might be the D (6 bases). The CDR3 runs 14 residues. Trimming removed 7 bases at V and 1 base at J, with 14 bases between. CDR1 and CDR2 (germline): SGHRS, YFSETQ. For the CDR3, the DNA is TGCGCCAGCCGCGGACAGCTGAGGAACACTGAAGCTTTCTTT. Protein product: CASRGQLRNTEAFF.

The chain uses TRBV10-1 and TRBJ1-1, with D perhaps TRBD1 (6 bases). Germline V gene lookup returns CDR1 WNHNN and CDR2 SYGVQD (reference sequence). This CDR3 region has 14 residues. V shed 0 bases and J shed 6 bases, with 11 bases lying between them. The CDR3 here is CASSESTGTPEAFF. In nucleotides, the CDR3 is TGCGCCAGCAGTGAGTCAACAGGGACCCCTGAAGCTTTCTTT.

The CDR3 reads CASSYFTLGLAREQYF. CDR3 DNA: TGTGCCAGCAGTTACTTCACACTTGGACTAGCTCGGGAGCAGTACTTC. This rearrangement joins TRBV6-2 or TRBV6-3 to TRBJ2-7, with TRBD2 matching 8 bases. The CDR3 has 16 residues. Germline V gene sequence: CDR1 MNHEY, CDR2 SVGEGT. V lost 1 base, J lost 7 bases, and 12 bases stayed unmatched.

This chain connects TRBV12-3 or TRBV12-4 to TRBJ2-1, with D possibly being TRBD2 (6 bases). The length of the CDR3 is 12 residues. Trimming pared 4 bases from V and 13 bases from J, leaving 14 bases between. CDR3 loop: CASSSGGTPQFF. In DNA, the CDR3 is TGTGCCAGCAGTTCAGGTGGGACTCCCCAGTTCTTC.

The chain employs TRBV3-1 and TRBJ2-1; the D is unclear. The CDR3 length is 13 residues. Trimming removed 1 base at V and 5 bases at J, with 6 bases between. Looked up from germline, CDR1 is LGHDT and CDR2 is YNNKEL (reference sequence). Here the CDR3 DNA reads TGTGCCAGCAGCCAAGTTGTGGACAATGAGCAGTTCTTC. Translating gives CASSQVVDNEQFF.

This clonotype turned up a few times. V and J are TRBV6-6 and TRBJ2-4; D possibly uses TRBD1 or TRBD2 (5 bases each). V lost 0 bases and J 3 bases, leaving 15 bases between the germline ends. CDR1 and CDR2 (germline): MNHNY, SVGAGI (reference sequence). The CDR3 covers 17 residues. The CDR3 DNA follows: TGTGCCAGCAGTTACTCGAATCAGGGAGCAGGCAAAAACATTCAGTACTTC. Translated, it gives CASSYSNQGAGKNIQYF.

This clonotype was seen only a few times. The J gene is TRBJ2-3, the V gene TRBV10-2, with D possibly matching TRBD2 (5 bases). Germline assignment: CDR1 WSHSY and CDR2 SAAADI. The CDR3 sequence is 13 residues long. Trimming took off 4 bases at V and 7 bases at J, with 12 bases between the two ends. The CDR3 DNA reads TGCGCCAGCAGTGCGGGGTACCCAAATACGCAGTATTTT. Protein: CASSAGYPNTQYF.

There are a few counts of this clonotype. The chain employs TRBV7-3 and TRBJ2-7; TRBD2 aligns across 9 bases. Germline V CDR1 and CDR2: SGHTA, FQGTGA. V lost 0 bases to trimming and J lost 7 bases; unmatched junction nucleotides: 31. The CDR3 is made up of 23 amino acids. Here the CDR3 DNA reads TGTGCCAGCAGCTTAACCCCTCCTTGGGGGTCGACTAGCGGTCCCACAGCCGCACGGGAGCAGTACTTC. It yields the protein CASSLTPPWGSTSGPTAAREQYF. Using reference TRBV7-3 and TRBJ2-7 for the parts outside the CDR3, the full variable domain is GAGVSQTPSNKVTEKGKYVELRCDPISGHTALYWYRQSLGQGPEFLIYFQGTGAADDSGLPNDRFFAVRPEGSVSTLKIQRTERGDSAVYLCASSLTPPWGSTSGPTAAREQYFGPGTRLTVT.

This clonotype was picked up a small number of times. The chain joins TRBV4-2 to TRBJ2-5, with TRBD1 matching 7 bases. TRBJ2-7 matches the DNA end more closely, so the J call is doubtful. There are 15 residues in the CDR3. CDR1 and CDR2 from the germline V gene are LGHNA and YNFKEQ. The CDR3 DNA follows: TGTGCCAGCAGCCATGGGGCAGGGGGAGTATACGAGCAGTACTTC. It yields the protein CASSHGAGGVYEQYF.

This chain connects TRBV30 to TRBJ2-5; D is perhaps TRBD1 or TRBD2 (5 bases each). The germline V and J ends were trimmed by 5 bases and 7 bases, with 11 bases remaining between them. Per the germline V gene, CDR1 is GTSNPN and CDR2 is SVGIG (reference sequence). This CDR3 has 11 residues. Written as DNA, the CDR3 is TGTGCCTGGGGTGAGGGACGGACCCAGTACTTC. This gives the protein CAWGEGRTQYF.

This chain uses TRBV6-2 or TRBV6-3 with TRBJ2-4, with 7 bases aligning to TRBD1. CDR3 length equals 12 residues. Trimming removed 10 bases from V and 3 bases from J; junction bases left unmatched: 3. CDR1 MNHEY and CDR2 SVGEGT come from the germline V gene. The CDR3 protein is CATGTDKNIQYF. CDR3 DNA sequence: TGTGCCACCGGGACAGACAAAAACATTCAGTACTTC.

The genes are TRBV29-1 and TRBJ1-4, with a possible D match to TRBD1 (6 bases). The CDR3 length is 13 residues. V shed 6 bases and J shed 6 bases, with 14 bases lying between them. Germline V CDR1 and CDR2: SQVTM, ANQGSEA. The CDR3 DNA reads TGCAGCGTACAGCAGGGGCGCGATGAAAAACTGTTTTTT. This translates into CSVQQGRDEKLFF.

This clonotype came up a few times. The V gene is TRBV5-1, the J gene TRBJ2-7; D is perhaps TRBD1 (5 bases). Germline loops: CDR1 SGHRS, CDR2 YFSETQ. V lost 2 bases to trimming and J lost 3 bases, with 9 bases between them. The CDR3 runs to 13 residues. The CDR3 DNA reads as TGCGCCAGCAGCTTAGGGGTGATCTACGAGCAGTACTTC. It codes for CASSLGVIYEQYF.

The chain joins TRBV6-1 to TRBJ2-5; TRBD1 might be the D (6 bases). V was trimmed by 8 bases and J by 2 bases, leaving 12 bases between them. Germline loops: CDR1 MNHNS, CDR2 SASEGT. CDR3 size: 13 residues. This chain's CDR3 is CASGPGTQETQYF. The CDR3 DNA reads as TGTGCCAGCGGGCCGGGGACACAAGAGACCCAGTACTTC.

This chain joins TRBV5-1 and TRBJ2-7, with D hard to call. The last part of the DNA fits TRBJ2-1 better; the J call may be wrong. Germline CDR1 and CDR2: SGHRS and YFSETQ. CDR3 length: 15 amino acids. CDR3 DNA: TGCGCCAGCAGCTTGGAGGTTGGATCCACCTACGAGCAGTTCTTC. Its protein product is CASSLEVGSTYEQFF.